One and the same sample provided the 7 T cell receptor beta chains below, sequenced in a study of cytomegalovirus exposure and HLA in healthy donors. Researchers ran the PCR with 60 Vbeta and 13 Jbeta primers. Sequenced by immunoSEQ multiplex PCR; TCRdb stores in-frame clones only, minus some. This repertoire includes 100,000 to 150,000 clones. The sample comprised PBMCs. The receptors derive from a man between 25 and 39 years old in good health and CMV-seronegative.

The CDR3 sequence is CASSLQGQVHEQFF. The CDR3 DNA is TGTGCCAGCAGTTTACAGGGACAGGTCCATGAGCAGTTCTTC. The chain couples TRBV28 to TRBJ2-1, with 8 bases matching TRBD1. The CDR3 consists of 14 residues. Germline V lookup: CDR1 MDHEN, CDR2 SYDVKM. The V gene end was trimmed by 2 bases and the J gene end by 8 bases; junction bases not matched to a gene: 5.

The chain combines TRBV18 with TRBJ2-7, with 9 bases identical to TRBD1. With 5 bases clipped from V and 3 bases from J, the junction kept 8 bases outside the gene matches. The CDR3 runs to 15 residues. Germline V gene data show CDR1 as KGHSH and CDR2 as LQKENI. The chain's CDR3 is CASSVVGTGHYEQYF. The CDR3 nucleotides are TGTGCCAGCTCAGTGGTCGGGACAGGGCACTACGAGCAGTACTTC.

This rearrangement joins TRBV28 to TRBJ2-5, with D possibly matching TRBD2 (5 bases). Trimming shortened V by 5 bases and J by 3 bases, and 16 bases separated the two germline ends. This CDR3 region has 15 residues. CDR1 MDHEN and CDR2 SYDVKM come from the germline V gene. CDR3 bases: TGTGCCAGCAGTCCCATTTTAGCGAAGGAAGAGACCCAGTACTTC. It yields the protein CASSPILAKEETQYF.

The CDR3 reads CAWSSPGTTNSYEQYF. DNA of the CDR3: TGTGCCTGGAGTTCACCGGGGACTACCAACTCCTACGAGCAGTACTTC. The chain links TRBV30 to TRBJ2-7, with 7 bases identical to TRBD2. The J segment lost 0 bases and the V segment lost 2 bases, leaving 10 bases of the junction unmatched. The CDR3 extends over 16 amino acids. CDR1 is GTSNPN, CDR2 SVGIG, per germline (reference sequence).

The genes are TRBV27 and TRBJ2-6, with D possibly being TRBD2 (6 bases). Germline CDR1 and CDR2: MNHEY and SMNVEV (reference sequence). CDR3 length: 13 amino acids. Trimming took off 11 bases at V and 3 bases at J, with 11 bases between the two ends. CDR3 nucleotides: TGTGCCGGAGGGGTAGTTGGGGCCAACGTCCTGACTTTC. It codes for CAGGVVGANVLTF. The variable domain in full, with the rest retrieved from reference TRBV27 and TRBJ2-6, is EAQVTQNPRYLITVTGKKLTVTCSQNMNHEYMSWYRQDPGLGLRQIYYSMNVEVTDKGDVPEGYKVSRKEKRNFPLILESPSPNQTSLYFCAGGVVGANVLTFGAGSRLTVL.

The rearrangement links TRBV11-2 to TRBJ2-7, with TRBD1 matching 7 bases. V lost 5 bases and J lost 3; bases outside the gene matches: 1. Germline V gene lookup returns CDR1 SGHAT and CDR2 FQNNGV. CDR3 length equals 12 residues. The CDR3 region has the DNA TGTGCCAGCAGCCAGGGGGTCTACGAGCAGTACTTC. It translates to CASSQGVYEQYF.

The gene calls are TRBV6-5 and TRBJ2-7; no clear D gene. Per germline, CDR1 MNHEY and CDR2 SVGAGI. The CDR3 totals 14 residues. V was clipped by 4 bases and J by 1 base, with 11 bases between them. Here the CDR3 reads CASSSPPESYEQYF. The CDR3 coding sequence is TGTGCCAGCAGTTCTCCCCCAGAATCCTACGAGCAGTACTTC.